The 19 T cell receptor beta chains in this list originate from one sample, sequenced in a study of naive and memory T cell subsets. Amplification of ligated cDNA took four PCR rounds with SP2 and nested alpha and beta constant primers. TCRdb passed the UMI-ligation and nested PCR reads through MiXCR, listing each CDR3 protein once. This table has more than 13,000 distinct CDR3 sequences, 4.5% to 6.5% appearing once. The treatment was: skin biopsy from PPD injection site in Mantoux-positive individual. A UMI-containing oligonucleotide was joined by 3' ligation to the TCR cDNA template. The material sequenced was skin, taken from a tuberculin skin test site. The receptors stem from an adult in good health.

The table lists this clonotype with many counts. The rearrangement joins TRBV5-1 to TRBJ2-3; the D gene is possibly TRBD1 (5 bases). The CDR3 contains 14 residues. Germline CDR1 SGHRS, CDR2 YFSETQ. Between the trimmed V and J ends, which lost 2 bases and 2 bases, there was a span of 9 bases. CDR3 amino acids: CASSFLRDTDTQYF. The CDR3 DNA sequence: TGCGCCAGCAGCTTCCTCAGGGACACAGATACGCAGTATTTT.

V and J are TRBV9 and TRBJ1-1, with 11 bases fitting TRBD1. V gave up 2 bases and J gave up 7 bases; unmatched junction bases: 7. The CDR3 consists of 15 residues. The V gene's germline CDR1 is SGDLS and CDR2 YYNGEE. CDR3 sequence reads: CASSVDPGQGGEAFF. The CDR3 bases are TGTGCCAGCAGCGTCGACCCGGGACAGGGGGGTGAAGCTTTCTTT.

The sample holds a few counts of this clonotype. This chain connects TRBV20-1 to TRBJ2-5; D might be TRBD2 (7 bases). Trimming cost V 6 bases and J 1 base, with 18 bases left between them. There are 15 residues in the CDR3. Germline V gene sequence: CDR1 DFQATT, CDR2 SNEGSKA (reference sequence). DNA for the CDR3: TGCAGTGCCATTGGGGCGGGGGCTTCCCAAGAGACCCAGTACTTC. Translating gives CSAIGAGASQETQYF.

By its share, this clonotype is medium-sized (0.01 to 0.1%). The chain employs TRBV5-1 and TRBJ2-5; TRBD2 aligns across 7 bases. Germline trimming cut 3 bases from V and 7 bases from J; bases unmatched to any gene: 3. The CDR3 totals 12 residues. Per the germline V gene, CDR1 is SGHRS and CDR2 is YFSETQ. CDR3 sequence: CASSSGRGTQYF. In DNA form, the CDR3 reads TGCGCCAGCAGCTCAGGGAGGGGGACCCAGTACTTC.

This clonotype was seen ten or more times. The chain employs TRBV25-1 and TRBJ2-7; 9 bases line up with TRBD1. V was clipped by 8 bases and J by 4 bases; unmatched bases: 15. This CDR3 region has 16 residues. Germline lookup yields CDR1 MGHDK and CDR2 SYGVNS. This chain's CDR3 is CASANFDGQGNYEQYF. The CDR3 nucleotides read TGTGCCAGCGCCAACTTCGACGGACAGGGGAATTACGAGCAGTACTTC.

This clonotype came up many times. V gene TRBV24-1 combines with J gene TRBJ2-1; D unclear. This CDR3 has 14 residues. Trimming shortened V by 3 bases and J by 9 bases, and 14 bases separated the two germline ends. Per germline, CDR1 KGHDR and CDR2 SFDVKD. The CDR3 spells CATSDRTLKGEQFF. The DNA of the CDR3 is TGTGCCACCAGTGATAGGACGCTTAAAGGTGAGCAGTTCTTC.

In its sample, this clonotype was seen many times. This chain uses TRBV2 with TRBJ1-1, with D unresolved. Germline V gene data show CDR1 as SNHLY and CDR2 as FYNNEI. This CDR3 spans 13 amino acids. Trimming removed 7 bases from V and 5 bases from J, with 14 bases in between. The CDR3 nucleotides are TGTGCCAGCACTTTGGGTGCGGGGACTGAAGCTTTCTTT. Translating gives CASTLGAGTEAFF.

In this sample, this clonotype turned up many times. The chain combines TRBV12-3 or TRBV12-4 with TRBJ1-1; no clear D gene. CDR3 length: 12 residues. Trimming removed 9 bases at V and 2 bases at J, with 10 bases between. The CDR3 region is CASRSGNTEAFF. CDR3 nucleotides: TGTGCCAGTCGATCGGGAAACACTGAAGCTTTCTTT.

This clonotype is labeled as medium-sized. The rearrangement links TRBV11-2 to TRBJ2-3; TRBD1 or TRBD2 may be the D gene (5 bases each). The CDR3 consists of 18 residues. The germline V and J ends were trimmed by 6 bases and 4 bases, with 26 bases remaining between them. Germline V gives CDR1 SGHAT, CDR2 FQNNGV. The CDR3: CASSISLGPGPGADTQYF. CDR3 DNA sequence: TGTGCCAGCAGTATTAGCTTAGGACCGGGACCTGGGGCAGATACGCAGTATTTT.

This clonotype was detected ten times or more. This chain joins TRBV12-3 or TRBV12-4 and TRBJ1-1; no firm D call. The CDR3 length is 16 residues. The V end lost 6 bases, the J end lost 4 bases, and 21 bases lay between the germline ends. The chain's CDR3 is CASSPSTGPLGTEAFF. In nucleotides, the CDR3 is TGTGCCAGCAGCCCCTCCACGGGTCCCCTGGGCACTGAAGCTTTCTTT.

This clonotype is termed medium-sized. The chain carries TRBV5-6 and TRBJ2-6, with D tentatively TRBD1 (5 bases). The length of the CDR3 is 19 residues. V gave up 0 bases and J gave up 0 bases, with 16 bases separating them. Per germline, CDR1 SGHDT and CDR2 YYEEEE. CDR3 bases: TGTGCCAGCAGCTTGGATTATGGACACACAAGCTCTGGGGCCAACGTCCTGACTTTC. Protein product: CASSLDYGHTSSGANVLTF. Complete variable domain (other parts from reference TRBV5-6 and TRBJ2-6): DAGVTQSPTHLIKTRGQQVTLRCSPKSGHDTVSWYQQALGQGPQFIFQYYEEEERQRGNFPDRFSGHQFPNYSSELNVNALLLGDSALYLCASSLDYGHTSSGANVLTFGAGSRLTVL.

This clonotype was seen a handful of times. The J gene is TRBJ1-5, the V gene TRBV20-1, with a weak D call TRBD1 (5 bases). Looked up from germline, CDR1 is DFQATT and CDR2 is SNEGSKA (reference sequence). V gave up 3 bases and J gave up 4 bases, with 10 bases separating them. The CDR3 covers 13 residues. DNA for the CDR3: TGCAGTGCTAGCCGGGGGGGGAATCAGCCCCAGCATTTT. It yields the protein CSASRGGNQPQHF.

This clonotype was recorded at least ten times. The chain combines TRBV5-4 with TRBJ2-7; 7 nucleotides agree with TRBD2. Germline V lookup: CDR1 SGHNT, CDR2 YYREEE (reference sequence). The J segment lost 2 bases and the V segment lost 4 bases, leaving 9 bases of the junction unmatched. The CDR3 runs 15 residues. CDR3 residues: CASSAGGGLPYEQYF. The CDR3 nucleotides read TGTGCCAGCAGCGCGGGCGGGGGTCTTCCCTACGAGCAGTACTTC.

This clonotype was counted only a few times. J is TRBJ1-1 and V is TRBV30; the match to TRBD1 covers 10 bases. CDR3 length: 23 amino acids. CDR1 is GTSNPN, CDR2 SVGIG, per germline (reference sequence). V shed 3 bases, J shed 3 bases, and the junction held 31 bases outside the gene matches. The CDR3 sequence is CAWRGTGDGEILIRADGDTEAFF. CDR3 nucleotides: TGTGCCTGGAGGGGGACAGGGGACGGAGAGATCTTAATACGCGCTGACGGGGACACTGAAGCTTTCTTT.

In its sample, this clonotype was seen many times. The rearrangement joins TRBV5-1 to TRBJ2-7; D perhaps matches TRBD1 (6 bases). Germline CDR1 and CDR2: SGHRS and YFSETQ. Trimming shortened V by 5 bases and J by 5 bases, and 14 bases separated the two germline ends. CDR3 length: 13 residues. The CDR3 region has the DNA TGCGCCAGCAGTTTCGAAGGGGGTCACGAGCAGTACTTC. Translated, it gives CASSFEGGHEQYF.

There are a few counts of this clonotype. The chain joins TRBV2 to TRBJ2-7; 9 nucleotides match TRBD1. This CDR3 region has 16 residues. The ends lost 6 bases at V and 5 bases at J; junction bases unmatched: 14. The germline V gene encodes CDR1 SNHLY and CDR2 FYNNEI. The CDR3 DNA is TGTGCCAGCAGGACACCACTCGGGACAGGGACCCACGAGCAGTACTTC. This codes for CASRTPLGTGTHEQYF.

This clonotype was seen many times. The J gene is TRBJ1-4, the V gene TRBV10-3; TRBD1 matches at 9 bases. The CDR3 totals 16 residues. V was pared by 0 bases and J by 7 bases, with 6 bases of the junction left unmatched. Germline V gene lookup returns CDR1 ENHRY and CDR2 SYGVKD. The CDR3 DNA follows: TGTGCCATCAGTGAGTCCTACAGGGGGCGAAGTGAAAAACTGTTTTTT. This translates into CAISESYRGRSEKLFF.

This clonotype was recorded at least ten times. This sequence joins TRBV11-1 and TRBJ2-5, with 9 bases that match TRBD1. This CDR3 has 17 amino acids. V lost 3 bases and J lost 1; bases outside the gene matches: 9. Germline loops: CDR1 SGHAT, CDR2 FQDESV (reference sequence). CDR3 bases: TGTGCCAGCAGCTTGGGGGACAGGGTAGTATTCCAAGAGACCCAGTACTTC. As protein: CASSLGDRVVFQETQYF.

This clonotype was detected ten times or more. The chain couples TRBV28 to TRBJ2-1; D not certain. From germline, CDR1 is MDHEN and CDR2 SYDVKM. The ends were cut back, 3 bases at V and 9 bases at J, with 12 bases in the middle. The CDR3 length is 13 residues. The CDR3: CASSFQVYGEQFF. CDR3 nucleotide sequence: TGTGCCAGCAGTTTCCAGGTTTATGGTGAGCAGTTCTTC.